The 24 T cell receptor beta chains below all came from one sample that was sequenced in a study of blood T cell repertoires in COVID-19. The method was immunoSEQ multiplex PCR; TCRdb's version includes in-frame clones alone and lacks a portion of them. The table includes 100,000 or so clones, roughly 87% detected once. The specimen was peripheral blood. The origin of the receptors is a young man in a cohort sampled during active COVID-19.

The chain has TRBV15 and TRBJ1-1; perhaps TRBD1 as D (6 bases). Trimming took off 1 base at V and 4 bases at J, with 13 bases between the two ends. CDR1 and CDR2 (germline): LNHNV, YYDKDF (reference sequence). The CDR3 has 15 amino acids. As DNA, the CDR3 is TGTGCCACCAGCAGAGCAGGGGCAGCGTCCACTGAAGCTTTCTTT. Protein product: CATSRAGAASTEAFF.

This CDR3 reads CASSLAGGVYEQYF. CDR3 DNA: TGTGCCAGCAGCTTAGCGGGGGGGGTCTACGAGCAGTACTTC. V usage is TRBV7-2 and J usage is TRBJ2-7; 7 bases are a match to TRBD2. Per the germline V gene, CDR1 is SGHTA and CDR2 is FQGNSA. Trimming at V came to 0 bases and at J to 3 bases, leaving 2 bases not matched to a gene. The CDR3 is 14 amino acids.

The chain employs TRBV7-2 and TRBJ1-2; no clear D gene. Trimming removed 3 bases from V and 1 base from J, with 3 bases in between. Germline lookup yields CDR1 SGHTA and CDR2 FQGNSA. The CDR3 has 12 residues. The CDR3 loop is CASSFINYGYTF. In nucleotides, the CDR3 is TGTGCCAGCAGCTTTATTAACTATGGCTACACCTTC.

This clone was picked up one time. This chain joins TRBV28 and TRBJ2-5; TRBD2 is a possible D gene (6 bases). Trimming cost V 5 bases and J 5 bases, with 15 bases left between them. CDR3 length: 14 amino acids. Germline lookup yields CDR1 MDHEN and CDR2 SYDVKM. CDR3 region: CASSKRGFGETQYF. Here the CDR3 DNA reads TGTGCCAGCAGTAAACGGGGGTTCGGGGAGACCCAGTACTTC.

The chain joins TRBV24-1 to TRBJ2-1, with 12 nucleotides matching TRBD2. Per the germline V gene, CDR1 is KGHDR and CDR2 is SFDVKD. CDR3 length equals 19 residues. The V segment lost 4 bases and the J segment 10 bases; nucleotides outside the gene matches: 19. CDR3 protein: CATSDLLASGGARKCEQFF. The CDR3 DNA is TGTGCCACCAGTGACCTCCTCGCTAGCGGGGGGGCCCGGAAATGCGAGCAGTTCTTC.

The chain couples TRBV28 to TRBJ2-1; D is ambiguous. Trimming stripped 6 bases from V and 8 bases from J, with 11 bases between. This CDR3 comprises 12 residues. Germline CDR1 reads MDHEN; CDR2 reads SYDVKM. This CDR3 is CASRLGAYEQFF. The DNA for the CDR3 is TGTGCCAGCAGATTAGGAGCCTATGAGCAGTTCTTC.

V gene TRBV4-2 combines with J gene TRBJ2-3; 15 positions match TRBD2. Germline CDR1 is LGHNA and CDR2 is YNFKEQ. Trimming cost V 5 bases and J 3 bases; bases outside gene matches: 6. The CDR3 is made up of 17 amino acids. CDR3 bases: TGTGCCAGCAGCTCCCGGACTAGCGGGGGGGTTACAGATACGCAGTATTTT. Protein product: CASSSRTSGGVTDTQYF.

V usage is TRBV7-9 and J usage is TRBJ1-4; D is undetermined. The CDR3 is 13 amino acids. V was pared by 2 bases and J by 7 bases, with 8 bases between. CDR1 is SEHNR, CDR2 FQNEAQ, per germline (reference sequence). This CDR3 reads CASSLIVSEKLFF. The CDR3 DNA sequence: TGTGCCAGCAGCTTAATAGTATCTGAAAAACTGTTTTTT.

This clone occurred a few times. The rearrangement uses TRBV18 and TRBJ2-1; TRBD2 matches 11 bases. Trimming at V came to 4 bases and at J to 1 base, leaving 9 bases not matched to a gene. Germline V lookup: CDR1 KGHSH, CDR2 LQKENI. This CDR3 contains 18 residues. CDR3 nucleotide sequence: TGTGCCAGCTCACTACTAGCGGGGGCATACCGGTCCTACAATGAGCAGTTCTTC. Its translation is CASSLLAGAYRSYNEQFF.

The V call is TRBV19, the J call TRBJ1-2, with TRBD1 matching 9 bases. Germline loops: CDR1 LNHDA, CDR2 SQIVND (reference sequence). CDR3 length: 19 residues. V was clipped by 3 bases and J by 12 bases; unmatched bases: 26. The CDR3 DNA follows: TGTGCCAGTAGTATGAGCGGGTGGGACAGGGTGCGAGCTAAGGGCGGGAACACCTTC. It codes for CASSMSGWDRVRAKGGNTF.

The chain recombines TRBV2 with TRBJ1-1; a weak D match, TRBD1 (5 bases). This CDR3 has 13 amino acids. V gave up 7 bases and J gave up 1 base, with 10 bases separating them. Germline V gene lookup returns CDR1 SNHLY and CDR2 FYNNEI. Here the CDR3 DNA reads TGTGCCAGCAATACAGGCCCGAACACTGAAGCTTTCTTT. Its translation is CASNTGPNTEAFF.

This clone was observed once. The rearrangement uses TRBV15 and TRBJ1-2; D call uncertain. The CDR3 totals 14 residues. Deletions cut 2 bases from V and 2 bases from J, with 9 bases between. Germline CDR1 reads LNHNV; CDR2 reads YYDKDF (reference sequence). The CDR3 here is CATSRPTVNYGYTF. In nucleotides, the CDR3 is TGTGCCACCAGCAGACCTACAGTGAACTATGGCTACACCTTC.

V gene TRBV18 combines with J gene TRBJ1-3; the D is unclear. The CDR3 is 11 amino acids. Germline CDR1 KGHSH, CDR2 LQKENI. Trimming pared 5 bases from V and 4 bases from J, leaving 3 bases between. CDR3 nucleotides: TGTGCCAGCTCATCAGGAAACACCATATATTTT. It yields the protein CASSSGNTIYF.

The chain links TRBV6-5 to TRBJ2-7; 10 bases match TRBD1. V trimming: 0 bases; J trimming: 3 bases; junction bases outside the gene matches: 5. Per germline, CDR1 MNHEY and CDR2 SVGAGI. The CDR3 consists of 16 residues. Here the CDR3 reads CASSYSATGGYYEQYF. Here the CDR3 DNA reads TGTGCCAGCAGTTACTCGGCGACAGGGGGCTACTACGAGCAGTACTTC.

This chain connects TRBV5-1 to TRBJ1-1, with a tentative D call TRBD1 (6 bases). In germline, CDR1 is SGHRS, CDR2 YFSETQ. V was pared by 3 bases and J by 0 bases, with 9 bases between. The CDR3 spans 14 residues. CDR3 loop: CASSWTALNTEAFF. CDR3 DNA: TGCGCCAGCAGCTGGACAGCCCTGAACACTGAAGCTTTCTTT.

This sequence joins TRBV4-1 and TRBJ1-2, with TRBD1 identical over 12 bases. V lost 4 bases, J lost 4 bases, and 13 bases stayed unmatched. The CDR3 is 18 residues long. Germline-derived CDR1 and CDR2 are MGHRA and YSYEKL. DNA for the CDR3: TGCGCCAGCAGCCTATCCACCGGGACAGGGGGCGACTTCTATGGCTACACCTTC. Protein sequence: CASSLSTGTGGDFYGYTF.

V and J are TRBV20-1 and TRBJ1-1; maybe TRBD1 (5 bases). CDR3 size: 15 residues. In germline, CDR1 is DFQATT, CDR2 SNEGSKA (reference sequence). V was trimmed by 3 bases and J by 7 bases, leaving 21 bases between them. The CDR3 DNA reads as TGCAGTGCTAGTAATTCGGACAAACCAAAGGGTGAAGCTTTCTTT. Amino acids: CSASNSDKPKGEAFF.

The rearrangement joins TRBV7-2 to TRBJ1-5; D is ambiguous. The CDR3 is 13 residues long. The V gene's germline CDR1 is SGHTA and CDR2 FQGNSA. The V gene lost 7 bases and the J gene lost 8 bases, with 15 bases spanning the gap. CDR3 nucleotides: TGTGCCAGCACCACGGCCGGGTTAGAGCCCCAGCATTTT. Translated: CASTTAGLEPQHF.

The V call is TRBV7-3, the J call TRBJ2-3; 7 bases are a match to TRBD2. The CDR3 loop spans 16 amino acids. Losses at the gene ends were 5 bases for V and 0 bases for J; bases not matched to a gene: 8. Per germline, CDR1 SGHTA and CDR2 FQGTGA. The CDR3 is CASSPNQRGSTDTQYF. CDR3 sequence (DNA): TGTGCCAGCAGCCCTAACCAGCGGGGTAGCACAGATACGCAGTATTTT.

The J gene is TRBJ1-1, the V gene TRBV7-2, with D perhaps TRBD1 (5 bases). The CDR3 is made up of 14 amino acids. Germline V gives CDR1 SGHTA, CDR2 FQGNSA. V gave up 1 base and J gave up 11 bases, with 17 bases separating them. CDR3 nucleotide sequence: TGTGCCAGCAGCTTAGACGCGTTGGACAAATCGGCTTTCTTT. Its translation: CASSLDALDKSAFF.

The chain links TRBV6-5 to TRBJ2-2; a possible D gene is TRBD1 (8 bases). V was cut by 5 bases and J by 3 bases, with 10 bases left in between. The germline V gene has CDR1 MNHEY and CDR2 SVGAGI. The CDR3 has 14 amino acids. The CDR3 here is CASSTGGDTGELFF. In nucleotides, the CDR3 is TGTGCCAGCAGTACAGGGGGGGACACCGGGGAGCTGTTTTTT.

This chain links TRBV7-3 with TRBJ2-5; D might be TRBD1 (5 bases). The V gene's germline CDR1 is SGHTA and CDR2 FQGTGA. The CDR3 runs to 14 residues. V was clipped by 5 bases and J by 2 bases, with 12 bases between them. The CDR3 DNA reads TGTGCCAGCAGCCCCCAGGGTATACAAGAGACCCAGTACTTC. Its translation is CASSPQGIQETQYF.

The CDR3: CATQQGNEKSYTF. The CDR3 region has the DNA TGTGCCACACAACAGGGTAATGAGAAGAGCTACACCTTC. The chain recombines TRBV6-5 with TRBJ1-2, with a tentative D call TRBD1 (6 bases). The length of the CDR3 is 13 residues. The germline V and J ends were trimmed by 10 bases and 9 bases, with 21 bases remaining between them. CDR1 MNHEY and CDR2 SVGAGI come from the germline V gene.

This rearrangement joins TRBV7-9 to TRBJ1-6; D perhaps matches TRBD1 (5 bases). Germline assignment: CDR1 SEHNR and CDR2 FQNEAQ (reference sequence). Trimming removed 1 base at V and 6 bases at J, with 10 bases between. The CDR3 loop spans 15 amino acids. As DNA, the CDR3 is TGTGCCAGCAGCTTAGACCAGGGTATTAATTCACCCCTCCACTTT. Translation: CASSLDQGINSPLHF.